The 29 T cell receptor beta chains below all came from one sample that was sequenced in a study of blood T cell repertoires in COVID-19. Assay: immunoSEQ multiplex PCR; the TCRdb copy retains only in-frame clones and omits some. The top ten hold about 6.9% of the sample, which has 180,000 or so clones, approximately 82% seen once. Sequencing was carried out using peripheral blood. The receptors come from a human donor with acute or convalescent COVID-19. The donor label of this sample is uncertain.

The CDR3 reads CASSLGFSGSEQYF. CDR3 DNA sequence: TGTGCCAGCAGCTTAGGATTTTCCGGGAGCGAGCAGTACTTC. V gene TRBV7-2 combines with J gene TRBJ2-7; a possible D gene is TRBD2 (6 bases). V lost 1 base to trimming and J lost 6 bases, with 13 bases between them. The CDR3 is 14 residues long. From germline, CDR1 is SGHTA and CDR2 FQGNSA.

The chain uses TRBV11-2 and TRBJ2-7; 8 nucleotides agree with TRBD1. The CDR3 is 14 amino acids. After removal of 4 bases from V and 1 base from J, the junction contained 3 bases not matched to a gene. Germline assignment: CDR1 SGHAT and CDR2 FQNNGV. The CDR3 sequence is CASSWTGSSYEQYF. For the CDR3, the DNA is TGTGCCAGCAGCTGGACAGGGAGTTCCTACGAGCAGTACTTC.

The chain employs TRBV4-1 and TRBJ2-3; 8 nucleotides match TRBD2. In germline, CDR1 is MGHRA, CDR2 YSYEKL. V lost 5 bases to trimming and J lost 6 bases; unmatched junction nucleotides: 7. The CDR3 has 14 amino acids. CDR3 sequence reads: CASSSRAGADTQYF. The CDR3 DNA is TGCGCCAGCAGCTCTCGAGCGGGAGCTGATACGCAGTATTTT.

This chain joins TRBV18 and TRBJ2-1, with D possibly TRBD1 on 5 matching bases. This CDR3 region has 13 residues. The germline V gene encodes CDR1 KGHSH and CDR2 LQKENI. Trimming removed 3 bases at V and 7 bases at J, with 10 bases between. CDR3 sequence: CASSPGDRNEQFF. CDR3 coding DNA: TGTGCCAGCTCACCGGGCGACAGAAATGAGCAGTTCTTC.

This chain uses TRBV24-1 with TRBJ2-5; the D is unclear. The CDR3 runs 13 residues. CDR1 is KGHDR and CDR2 is SFDVKD in the germline V gene. The V end lost 4 bases, the J end lost 5 bases, and 10 bases lay between the germline ends. The CDR3 DNA reads as TGTGCCACCAGTGAGGCGCCCGGGGAGACCCAGTACTTC. Amino acids: CATSEAPGETQYF.

Only one count was recorded for this clone. The chain carries TRBV24-1 and TRBJ2-6; D is possibly TRBD1 (6 bases). The germline V gene has CDR1 KGHDR and CDR2 SFDVKD. The CDR3 totals 12 residues. Trimming took 9 bases from V and 13 from J, leaving 15 bases between them. CDR3 in amino acids: CATGGTVGVLTF. As DNA, the CDR3 is TGTGCCACCGGGGGCACGGTCGGGGTCCTGACTTTC.

This chain connects TRBV29-1 to TRBJ1-5; no firm D call. V was pared by 6 bases and J by 6 bases, with 21 bases between. The CDR3 length is 15 residues. The V gene's germline CDR1 is SQVTM and CDR2 ANQGSEA. This CDR3 reads CSVQIDIGVGQPQHF. In nucleotides, the CDR3 is TGCAGCGTCCAGATCGACATCGGGGTTGGTCAGCCCCAGCATTTT.

This sequence joins TRBV2 and TRBJ1-5; D might be TRBD1 (5 bases). The V end lost 4 bases, the J end lost 3 bases, and 10 bases lay between the germline ends. Germline V CDR1 and CDR2: SNHLY, FYNNEI. The CDR3 loop spans 14 amino acids. The CDR3 coding sequence is TGTGCCAGCAGTGTGGCAGGGATCAATCAGCCCCAGCATTTT. The encoded protein is CASSVAGINQPQHF.

The chain links TRBV15 to TRBJ2-1; 8 bases are shared with TRBD2. The CDR3 consists of 14 residues. The trim removed 0 bases at V and 8 bases at J, leaving 3 bases unmatched. Germline V gene sequence: CDR1 LNHNV, CDR2 YYDKDF (reference sequence). CDR3 DNA sequence: TGTGCCACCAGCAGAGATAGGCGGGGGGATGAGCAGTTCTTC. It translates to CATSRDRRGDEQFF.

For the CDR3, the DNA is TGTGCCACCAGTGATTCGACAGGGGGCGGTTTCGAGCAGTACTTC. It yields the protein CATSDSTGGGFEQYF. J is TRBJ2-7 and V is TRBV24-1; the match to TRBD1 covers 10 bases. Germline V gene data show CDR1 as KGHDR and CDR2 as SFDVKD. With 2 bases clipped from V and 6 bases from J, the junction kept 6 bases outside the gene matches. The CDR3 length is 15 residues.

V is TRBV19 and J is TRBJ1-6; TRBD1 matches 8 bases. CDR3 size: 15 residues. Germline-derived CDR1 and CDR2 are LNHDA and SQIVND (reference sequence). With 5 bases clipped from V and 7 bases from J, the junction kept 7 bases outside the gene matches. CDR3 sequence: CASSSGTGINSPLHF. DNA of the CDR3: TGTGCCAGTAGTTCTGGGACAGGAATCAATTCACCCCTCCACTTT.

The chain links TRBV19 to TRBJ2-5; possibly TRBD2 for D (5 bases). The germline V and J ends were trimmed by 2 bases and 3 bases, with 7 bases remaining between them. The CDR3 consists of 13 residues. Per germline, CDR1 LNHDA and CDR2 SQIVND (reference sequence). The CDR3 DNA follows: TGTGCCAGTAGTATACGGGGTAAAGAGACCCAGTACTTC. It specifies CASSIRGKETQYF.

The genes are TRBV7-3 and TRBJ2-2; no clear D. This CDR3 is built from 14 residues. V lost 2 bases, J lost 1 base, and 5 bases lay in between. The germline gives CDR1 SGHTA, CDR2 FQGTGA. The CDR3 reads CASSLDWNTGELFF. Here the CDR3 DNA reads TGTGCCAGCAGCTTAGACTGGAACACCGGGGAGCTGTTTTTT. Variable domain in full (rest from reference TRBV7-3 and TRBJ2-2): GAGVSQTPSNKVTEKGKYVELRCDPISGHTALYWYRQSLGQGPEFLIYFQGTGAADDSGLPNDRFFAVRPEGSVSTLKIQRTERGDSAVYLCASSLDWNTGELFFGEGSRLTVL.

This chain links TRBV5-4 with TRBJ2-2, with a tentative D call TRBD2 (6 bases). Trimming shortened V by 2 bases and J by 7 bases, and 15 bases separated the two germline ends. The CDR3 is 15 residues long. The germline V gene has CDR1 SGHNT and CDR2 YYREEE (reference sequence). CDR3 nucleotide sequence: TGTGCCAGCAGCTTCGGTAGAGGGGAGGTCGGGGAGCTGTTTTTT. Protein sequence: CASSFGRGEVGELFF.

The chain uses TRBV11-2 and TRBJ2-1, with D maybe TRBD2 (5 bases). CDR3 size: 15 residues. The germline V and J ends were trimmed by 6 bases and 3 bases, with 15 bases remaining between them. Germline V CDR1 and CDR2: SGHAT, FQNNGV. The CDR3 here is CASRPLARLYNEQFF. The CDR3 DNA follows: TGTGCCAGCAGGCCATTAGCGAGGCTCTACAATGAGCAGTTCTTC.

V gene TRBV5-1 combines with J gene TRBJ2-3; 10 bases map to TRBD2. With 6 bases clipped from V and 0 bases from J, the junction kept 7 bases outside the gene matches. CDR3 size: 16 residues. Germline V gene lookup returns CDR1 SGHRS and CDR2 YFSETQ. The chain's CDR3 is CASKLGLATSTDTQYF. As DNA, the CDR3 is TGCGCCAGCAAGCTGGGACTAGCGACTAGCACAGATACGCAGTATTTT.

The chain couples TRBV5-1 to TRBJ2-1; D not resolved. Trimming stripped 2 bases from V and 6 bases from J, with 6 bases between. The CDR3 is made up of 12 amino acids. CDR1 and CDR2 (germline): SGHRS, YFSETQ. The CDR3 protein is CASSFMANEQFF. The CDR3, as DNA: TGCGCCAGCAGCTTCATGGCCAATGAGCAGTTCTTC.

Only one count was recorded for this clone. CDR3 sequence (DNA): TGCGCCAGCAGCTCCGGAGGAGGCCTCGAGCAGTACTTC. Protein sequence: CASSSGGGLEQYF. The rearrangement uses TRBV5-1 and TRBJ2-7, with TRBD2 as a possible D gene (5 bases). Trimming cost V 3 bases and J 6 bases, with 13 bases left between them. The CDR3 contains 13 residues. The germline CDR1 and CDR2 sequences are SGHRS and YFSETQ.

The J gene is TRBJ2-1, the V gene TRBV21-1; the table's TRBD1 call for D was not verified on the DNA. TRBV21-1 is shown as a pseudogene. The CDR3 has 17 amino acids. Here the CDR3 reads CASSSRARTGDYNEQFF. DNA for the CDR3: TGTGCCAGCAGTTCAAGAGCGAGGACAGGGGACTACAATGAGCAGTTCTTC.

This clone was counted once. The chain carries TRBV7-3 and TRBJ1-6; D perhaps matches TRBD1 (6 bases). This CDR3 comprises 15 residues. Germline V gene sequence: CDR1 SGHTA, CDR2 FQGTGA. Trimming cost V 1 base and J 9 bases, with 13 bases left between them. CDR3 bases: TGTGCCAGCAGCTTAAGCGGCAGGGGTCGTTCACCCCTCCACTTT. Translation: CASSLSGRGRSPLHF.

The chain has TRBV29-1 and TRBJ2-5; possibly TRBD2 for D (5 bases). Between the trimmed V and J ends, which lost 2 bases and 9 bases, there was a span of 16 bases. The CDR3 consists of 13 residues. Germline V gives CDR1 SQVTM, CDR2 ANQGSEA. The CDR3: CSVERTYKSPQYF. The CDR3 DNA reads as TGCAGCGTTGAAAGGACTTATAAGAGTCCCCAGTACTTC.

V gene TRBV9 combines with J gene TRBJ2-7; TRBD1 agrees at 10 bases. The V segment lost 3 bases and the J segment 10 bases; nucleotides outside the gene matches: 7. The CDR3 length is 13 residues. CDR1 SGDLS and CDR2 YYNGEE come from the germline V gene. The CDR3 protein is CASSAGDRGTQYF. The CDR3 region has the DNA TGTGCCAGCAGCGCCGGGGACAGGGGAACTCAGTACTTC.

J is TRBJ1-1 and V is TRBV29-1, with TRBD1 as a possible D gene (6 bases). From germline, CDR1 is SQVTM and CDR2 ANQGSEA. The CDR3 has 12 amino acids. Trimming stripped 4 bases from V and 7 bases from J, with 13 bases between. In DNA, the CDR3 is TGCAGCGTTGGGTACGGACAGATTGAAGCTTTCTTT. It yields the protein CSVGYGQIEAFF.

The J gene is TRBJ2-2, the V gene TRBV5-1, with 9 bases matching TRBD2. The CDR3 runs to 16 residues. Trimming took 3 bases from V and 0 from J; bases not matched to a gene: 3. The V gene's germline CDR1 is SGHRS and CDR2 YFSETQ. The CDR3 loop is CASSSGLAANTGELFF. The CDR3 DNA is TGCGCCAGCAGCTCGGGACTAGCAGCGAACACCGGGGAGCTGTTTTTT.

This chain uses TRBV12-3 or TRBV12-4 with TRBJ1-2; tentatively, D is TRBD1 (5 bases). The CDR3 has 13 amino acids. V was shortened by 8 bases and J by 9 bases, with 19 bases between the two germline ends. The CDR3: CASFGGTMGSYTF. The CDR3 DNA reads as TGTGCCAGCTTCGGAGGGACCATGGGAAGCTACACCTTC.

The chain has TRBV10-3 and TRBJ1-6, with 9 bases that match TRBD1. The CDR3 has 12 residues. With 10 bases clipped from V and 9 bases from J, the junction kept 4 bases outside the gene matches. The germline V gene has CDR1 ENHRY and CDR2 SYGVKD. Written as DNA, the CDR3 is TGTGCCAACGACAGGGGGGGTTCACCCCTCCACTTT. This translates into CANDRGGSPLHF.

The table lists this clone with a count of one. The V and J genes are TRBV27 and TRBJ1-1; D gene ambiguous. CDR1 and CDR2 (germline): MNHEY, SMNVEV (reference sequence). V lost 4 bases and J 1 base, leaving 10 bases between the germline ends. The CDR3 contains 14 residues. The CDR3 DNA reads TGTGCCAGCAGTTATGGCGGTGGGAACACTGAAGCTTTCTTT. Translated, it gives CASSYGGGNTEAFF.

The CDR3 bases are TGTGCCTGGACTGACAGGGGGCTCTACACCTTC. It translates to CAWTDRGLYTF. This chain connects TRBV30 to TRBJ1-2, with 10 bases matching TRBD1. The CDR3 spans 11 residues. Germline lookup yields CDR1 GTSNPN and CDR2 SVGIG (reference sequence). V lost 4 bases and J lost 10; bases outside the gene matches: 3.

V is TRBV5-1 and J is TRBJ2-1; 7 bases fit TRBD2. The CDR3 runs 15 residues. The V gene end was trimmed by 4 bases and the J gene end by 4 bases; junction bases not matched to a gene: 8. The V gene's germline CDR1 is SGHRS and CDR2 YFSETQ. The CDR3 DNA is TGCGCCAGCAGCCTCGGGACTATGTTGTACAATGAGCAGTTCTTC. Encoded protein: CASSLGTMLYNEQFF. Full variable domain (rest looked up from reference TRBV5-1 and TRBJ2-1): KAGVTQTPRYLIKTRGQQVTLSCSPISGHRSVSWYQQTPGQGLQFLFEYFSETQRNKGNFPGRFSGRQFSNSRSEMNVSTLELGDSALYLCASSLGTMLYNEQFFGPGTRLTVL.